Below are 13 T cell receptor beta chains sequenced from a single sample in a study of blood T cells in healthy people across ages. A sample-barcoded 5' primer and a J-beta primer mix were used in a second PCR of roughly 6 to 12 cycles. TCRdb re-called the 5' RACE reads through MiXCR, storing one row per CDR3 protein. The data hold approximately 1.5 million distinct CDR3 sequences, with 42% observed a single time. The sample was blood. The origin of the receptors is a woman between 18 and 29 years old in good health.

The rearrangement uses TRBV4-3 and TRBJ2-1, with D perhaps being TRBD1 or TRBD2 (5 bases each). CDR3 length equals 13 residues. Germline V CDR1 and CDR2: LGHNA, YSLEER. Trimming stripped 3 bases from V and 10 bases from J, with 13 bases between. The CDR3 bases are TGCGCCAGCAGCCAGCACGGGACGGAGGAGCAGTTCTTC. Its translation: CASSQHGTEEQFF.

The V call is TRBV5-1, the J call TRBJ2-5; D might be TRBD1 or TRBD2, each matching 5 bases. The CDR3 is made up of 11 amino acids. In germline, CDR1 is SGHRS, CDR2 YFSETQ. The ends were cut back, 6 bases at V and 4 bases at J, with 7 bases in the middle. The CDR3 region is CASKRGETQYF. CDR3 DNA: TGCGCCAGCAAGAGGGGAGAGACCCAGTACTTC.

The chain joins TRBV20-1 to TRBJ2-3, with D unclear. The CDR3 consists of 14 residues. Between the trimmed V and J ends, which lost 2 bases and 3 bases, there was a span of 12 bases. Germline V CDR1 and CDR2: DFQATT, SNEGSKA (reference sequence). The DNA for the CDR3 is TGCAGTGCTAGATCGGTACTTCAAACAGATACGCAGTATTTT. Residues: CSARSVLQTDTQYF.

This clonotype was observed a handful of times. This chain joins TRBV28 and TRBJ2-7, with 9 bases lining up with TRBD2. J lost 2 bases, V lost 6 bases, and 8 bases had no gene match. CDR1 is MDHEN and CDR2 is SYDVKM in the germline V gene. The CDR3 sequence is 15 residues long. CDR3 DNA sequence: TGTGCCAGCAGCCTTAGGAGCGGGAGGCCCTACGAGCAGTACTTC. It codes for CASSLRSGRPYEQYF.

This chain links TRBV10-3 with TRBJ2-7; D is tentatively TRBD1 or TRBD2 (5 bases each). Germline-derived CDR1 and CDR2 are ENHRY and SYGVKD. V was pared by 11 bases and J by 2 bases, with 19 bases between. The CDR3 is made up of 14 amino acids. In DNA form, the CDR3 reads TGTGCCTATGGTGATGGGGGACGGGCCTACGAGCAGTACTTC. Residues: CAYGDGGRAYEQYF.

With regard to this clonotype: Just one base apart from a much larger clone, this may be a read error. The chain combines TRBV5-1 with TRBJ2-1; TRBD2 agrees at 7 bases. Germline CDR1 reads SGHRS; CDR2 reads YFSETQ. The CDR3 extends over 13 amino acids. The CDR3 DNA follows: TGCGCCGGCAGCGCAGTGGGGGGGAATGAGCAGTTCTTC. Protein: CAGSAVGGNEQFF.

This clonotype showed up just a few times. The V and J genes are TRBV7-2 and TRBJ1-2; D is possibly TRBD1 (5 bases). Germline V CDR1 and CDR2: SGHTA, FQGNSA. Trimming pared 5 bases from V and 4 bases from J, leaving 17 bases between. The CDR3 spans 15 residues. DNA for the CDR3: TGTGCCAGCAGCCCCAGCCGCAGGGAGATCTATGGCTACACCTTC. Amino acids: CASSPSRREIYGYTF.

The chain carries TRBV7-8 and TRBJ2-3, with a possible D match to TRBD1 (6 bases). The CDR3 length is 15 residues. CDR1 is SGHVS, CDR2 FQNEAQ, per germline. Trimming removed 5 bases at V and 0 bases at J, with 12 bases between. This chain's CDR3 is CASSAQQGSTDTQYF. DNA for the CDR3: TGTGCCAGCAGCGCACAACAGGGTAGCACAGATACGCAGTATTTT.

The CDR3 region has the DNA TGTGCCAGCAGTATTCTTGCTGGGGGCGAGCAGTACTTC. Translated: CASSILAGGEQYF. The chain employs TRBV12-3 or TRBV12-4 and TRBJ2-4; either TRBD1 or TRBD2 may fit D (5 bases each). The J call could be wrong; TRBJ2-7 is a better fit for the DNA end. This CDR3 comprises 13 residues.

This clonotype was counted at least ten times. The V call is TRBV12-3 or TRBV12-4, the J call TRBJ1-5; D is unresolved. This CDR3 spans 14 amino acids. V lost 7 bases, J lost 0 bases, and 10 bases lay in between. DNA of the CDR3: TGTGCCAGCATCGGAGCCTATAGCAATCAGCCCCAGCATTTT. It codes for CASIGAYSNQPQHF.

This clonotype was counted once. The V gene is TRBV10-3, the J gene TRBJ1-2; 9 bases line up with TRBD1. This CDR3 contains 13 residues. Germline V gives CDR1 ENHRY, CDR2 SYGVKD. With V trimmed by 5 bases and J by 5 bases, 3 bases remained unmatched. The CDR3 sequence: CAISQDRGYGYTF. The CDR3 bases are TGTGCCATCAGTCAGGACAGGGGTTATGGCTACACCTTC.

J is TRBJ1-5 and V is TRBV6-1; D possibly corresponds to TRBD1 (5 bases). The CDR3 is 14 residues long. Deletions cut 3 bases from V and 5 bases from J, with 11 bases between. Germline CDR1 is MNHNS and CDR2 is SASEGT. In DNA form, the CDR3 reads TGTGCCAGCAGTGATTCAGGGATTTATCAGCCCCAGCATTTT. Its protein product is CASSDSGIYQPQHF.

This clonotype occurred many times. The chain links TRBV29-1 to TRBJ2-1; D remains ambiguous. Germline V gene sequence: CDR1 SQVTM, CDR2 ANQGSEA. The CDR3 extends over 12 amino acids. V was shortened by 5 bases and J by 5 bases, with 10 bases between the two germline ends. The CDR3 nucleotides are TGCAGCGTTCGCCGGATAAACAATGAGCAGTTCTTC. Its protein is CSVRRINNEQFF.